The 22 T cell receptor beta chains in this list originate from one sample, sequenced in a study of cytomegalovirus exposure and HLA in healthy donors. PCR employed 60 Vbeta and 13 Jbeta primers. TCRdb keeps only in-frame clones here, not all; method: immunoSEQ multiplex PCR. The profile shows around 97,000 clones, under 80% of them singletons. Sequenced sample: PBMCs. The receptors here all came from a woman aged 18-29 years in good health and CMV-seropositive.

This chain uses TRBV27 with TRBJ2-5, with unresolved D. The germline gives CDR1 MNHEY, CDR2 SMNVEV (reference sequence). V gave up 3 bases and J gave up 2 bases, with 13 bases separating them. The CDR3 is made up of 15 amino acids. DNA of the CDR3: TGTGCCAGCAGTTTGATGGCAGGAAATCAAGAGACCCAGTACTTC. Amino acid sequence: CASSLMAGNQETQYF.

The chain links TRBV28 to TRBJ1-5; D unresolved. This CDR3 region has 15 residues. V lost 4 bases to trimming and J lost 1 base, with 11 bases between them. The germline V gene encodes CDR1 MDHEN and CDR2 SYDVKM. Written as DNA, the CDR3 is TGTGCCAGCAGTTGGGCGGGTAGGAGCAATCAGCCCCAGCATTTT. Encoded protein: CASSWAGRSNQPQHF.

The chain couples TRBV4-3 to TRBJ1-1; D might be TRBD1 (5 bases). V was pared by 4 bases and J by 2 bases, with 17 bases between. Germline CDR1 reads LGHNA; CDR2 reads YSLEER. The CDR3 extends over 16 amino acids. CDR3 region: CASSLLTPGQNTEAFF. The CDR3 DNA reads as TGCGCCAGCAGCCTCCTGACCCCCGGACAAAACACTGAAGCTTTCTTT.

The CDR3 loop reads CSVGGGVSYEQYF. CDR3 DNA sequence: TGCAGCGTTGGCGGGGGGGTCTCCTACGAGCAGTACTTC. This chain connects TRBV29-1 to TRBJ2-7; TRBD2 matches 9 bases. The length of the CDR3 is 13 residues. V shed 4 bases and J 0 bases; nucleotides not matched to a gene: 1. The germline V gene has CDR1 SQVTM and CDR2 ANQGSEA.

This sequence joins TRBV7-2 and TRBJ1-4; possibly TRBD1 for D (5 bases). The CDR3 length is 13 residues. Trimming cost V 6 bases and J 8 bases, with 13 bases left between them. Germline CDR1 and CDR2: SGHTA and FQGNSA. In DNA form, the CDR3 reads TGTGCCAGCAGTCGGGGGTATGGGGAAAAACTGTTTTTT. This translates into CASSRGYGEKLFF.

This clone has just a few counts. The chain couples TRBV28 to TRBJ1-5; the D is unclear. CDR3 size: 15 residues. CDR1 is MDHEN and CDR2 is SYDVKM in the germline V gene. V was shortened by 2 bases and J by 8 bases, with 16 bases between the two germline ends. The CDR3 nucleotides are TGTGCCAGCAGTTTAAGGCAGACGAGGGTTAAGCCCCAGCATTTT. The encoded protein is CASSLRQTRVKPQHF. Looking up the rest from reference TRBV28 and TRBJ1-5 gives the full variable domain: DVKVTQSSRYLVKRTGEKVFLECVQDMDHENMFWYRQDPGLGLRLIYFSYDVKMKEKGDIPEGYSVSREKKERFSLILESASTNQTSMYLCASSLRQTRVKPQHFGDGTRLSIL.

V usage is TRBV5-1 and J usage is TRBJ2-7; 14 bases map to TRBD2. CDR1 and CDR2 from the germline V gene are SGHRS and YFSETQ. Trimming cost V 4 bases and J 7 bases; bases outside gene matches: 7. CDR3 length equals 15 residues. This chain's CDR3 is CASSPAGTSGGEQYF. Here the CDR3 DNA reads TGCGCCAGCAGCCCGGCCGGGACTAGCGGGGGAGAGCAGTACTTC.

V gene TRBV6-1 combines with J gene TRBJ1-4; 9 bases are a match to TRBD1. The V and J ends lost 3 bases and 0 bases, in that order; junction bases with no gene match: 5. The germline gives CDR1 MNHNS, CDR2 SASEGT. This CDR3 region has 17 residues. The CDR3 spells CASSDGQGRATNEKLFF. CDR3 nucleotide sequence: TGTGCCAGCAGTGATGGACAGGGGAGGGCAACTAATGAAAAACTGTTTTTT.

This chain uses TRBV6-5 with TRBJ2-1; a weak D match, TRBD1 (6 bases). CDR1 MNHEY and CDR2 SVGAGI come from the germline V gene. V shed 0 bases and J shed 2 bases, with 8 bases lying between them. This CDR3 region has 15 residues. The CDR3 DNA sequence: TGTGCCAGCAGTTACTCCGGGACAACCTACAATGAGCAGTTCTTC. It is translated as CASSYSGTTYNEQFF.

The chain has TRBV14 and TRBJ1-1, with a tentative D call TRBD1 (6 bases). Germline V gives CDR1 SGHDN, CDR2 FVKESK. This CDR3 comprises 14 residues. V shed 3 bases and J shed 7 bases, with 15 bases lying between them. Here the CDR3 reads CASSHRQGHSEAFF. As DNA, the CDR3 is TGTGCCAGCAGCCACCGGCAGGGGCATAGTGAAGCTTTCTTT.

The chain couples TRBV7-2 to TRBJ1-1; 7 bases map to TRBD1. CDR3 length: 13 amino acids. V dropped 2 bases and J dropped 5; count of bases not matched to a gene: 2. Germline values: CDR1 SGHTA, CDR2 FQGNSA. CDR3 nucleotides: TGTGCCAGCAGCTTACAGGGGGAAACTGAAGCTTTCTTT. It is translated as CASSLQGETEAFF.

The chain combines TRBV4-1 with TRBJ2-3, with 11 bases identical to TRBD2. Trimming removed 3 bases from V and 5 bases from J; junction bases left unmatched: 7. CDR1 and CDR2 from the germline V gene are MGHRA and YSYEKL. This CDR3 comprises 16 residues. CDR3: CASSHPGTSGIDTQYF. In DNA, the CDR3 is TGCGCCAGCAGCCATCCCGGGACTAGCGGAATAGATACGCAGTATTTT.

V is TRBV6-4 and J is TRBJ2-3; TRBD2 matches 10 bases. Germline V CDR1 and CDR2: MRHNA, SNTAGT. The trim removed 8 bases at V and 0 bases at J, leaving 8 bases unmatched. The CDR3 is made up of 16 amino acids. In nucleotides, the CDR3 is TGTGCCAGCCGCAGGACTAGCGGACTAAGCACAGATACGCAGTATTTT. Residues: CASRRTSGLSTDTQYF.

This clone is a singleton in its sample. The chain is built from TRBV19 and TRBJ1-2; 7 nucleotides match TRBD1. CDR1 and CDR2 (germline): LNHDA, SQIVND (reference sequence). V shed 6 bases and J 4 bases; nucleotides not matched to a gene: 8. The CDR3 spans 14 residues. CDR3 nucleotide sequence: TGTGCCAGTAGCACCCCCGGGACAGTCTATGGCTACACCTTC. Residues: CASSTPGTVYGYTF.

This clone was detected a few times. This chain links TRBV7-2 with TRBJ2-7, with 10 positions matching TRBD2. The CDR3 has 16 residues. The germline V gene encodes CDR1 SGHTA and CDR2 FQGNSA. The V and J ends lost 5 bases and 6 bases, in that order; junction bases with no gene match: 13. The CDR3 sequence is CASSVGRLAGATEQYF. CDR3 coding DNA: TGTGCCAGCAGCGTAGGAAGGCTAGCGGGAGCCACCGAGCAGTACTTC.

The chain employs TRBV2 and TRBJ1-5; TRBD1 is a possible D gene (6 bases). The CDR3 is 15 amino acids. The V end lost 5 bases, the J end lost 3 bases, and 14 bases lay between the germline ends. Germline values: CDR1 SNHLY, CDR2 FYNNEI. In DNA, the CDR3 is TGTGCCAGCAGTCCACAGGGAATCGACAATCAGCCCCAGCATTTT. Translating gives CASSPQGIDNQPQHF. The whole variable domain, remainder taken from reference TRBV2 and TRBJ1-5, is EPEVTQTPSHQVTQMGQEVILRCVPISNHLYFYWYRQILGQKVEFLVSFYNNEISEKSEIFDDQFSVERPDGSNFTLKIRSTKLEDSAMYFCASSPQGIDNQPQHFGDGTRLSIL.

The CDR3 DNA follows: TGTGCCAGCAGCCAGGGACAGGGGTACTCTGGGGCCAACGTCCTGACTTTC. The encoded protein is CASSQGQGYSGANVLTF. The chain has TRBV5-6 and TRBJ2-6; 10 bases are shared with TRBD1. J lost 0 bases, V lost 4 bases, and 4 bases had no gene match. Germline lookup yields CDR1 SGHDT and CDR2 YYEEEE. The CDR3 is made up of 17 amino acids.

The rearrangement joins TRBV30 to TRBJ2-7; the match to TRBD2 covers 8 bases. Germline V lookup: CDR1 GTSNPN, CDR2 SVGIG (reference sequence). This CDR3 comprises 14 residues. V was pared by 2 bases and J by 7 bases, with 10 bases of the junction left unmatched. In DNA form, the CDR3 reads TGTGCCTGGAGTTCAACCGGGAGGGCCGGTGAGCAGTACTTC. Translation: CAWSSTGRAGEQYF. Using reference TRBV30 and TRBJ2-7 for the parts outside the CDR3, the full variable domain is SQTIHQWPATLVQPVGSPLSLECTVEGTSNPNLYWYRQAAGRGLQLLFYSVGIGQISSEVPQNLSASRPQDRQFILSSKKLLLSDSGFYLCAWSSTGRAGEQYFGPGTRLTVT.

DNA of the CDR3: TGTGCCAGCTCACCCGAGGGATATAGCAATCAGCCCCAGCATTTT. Its translation: CASSPEGYSNQPQHF. V usage is TRBV18 and J usage is TRBJ1-5; D is undetermined. The germline CDR1 and CDR2 sequences are KGHSH and LQKENI. The CDR3 has 15 amino acids. Trimming cost V 3 bases and J 0 bases, with 9 bases left between them.

The chain has TRBV7-8 and TRBJ2-7; D not resolved. This CDR3 has 14 residues. Germline CDR1 is SGHVS and CDR2 is FQNEAQ. The ends were cut back, 1 base at V and 4 bases at J, with 11 bases in the middle. CDR3 region: CASSLVGSSYEQYF. The DNA for the CDR3 is TGTGCCAGCAGCTTAGTGGGCAGTTCTTACGAGCAGTACTTC. Looking up the rest from reference TRBV7-8 and TRBJ2-7 gives the full variable domain: GAGVSQSPRYKVAKRGQDVALRCDPISGHVSLFWYQQALGQGPEFLTYFQNEAQLDKSGLPSDRFFAERPEGSVSTLKIQRTQQEDSAVYLCASSLVGSSYEQYFGPGTRLTVT.

About this clone: Other DNA sequences in the sample encode the same CDR3. This chain uses TRBV10-3 with TRBJ2-5; 8 bases map to TRBD2. J lost 3 bases, V lost 2 bases, and 5 bases had no gene match. Per the germline V gene, CDR1 is ENHRY and CDR2 is SYGVKD. The CDR3 is made up of 15 amino acids. CDR3 coding DNA: TGTGCCATCAGTGAGGGACTAGCCGGTGAAGAGACCCAGTACTTC. This encodes CAISEGLAGEETQYF.

V is TRBV6-5 and J is TRBJ1-1; D is ambiguous. CDR1 and CDR2 from the germline V gene are MNHEY and SVGAGI. CDR3 size: 14 residues. With 10 bases removed from V and 5 bases from J, the gap between germline ends came to 20 bases. Here the CDR3 reads CATKRTRGATEAFF. Written as DNA, the CDR3 is TGTGCCACCAAAAGGACCCGGGGAGCGACTGAAGCTTTCTTT.